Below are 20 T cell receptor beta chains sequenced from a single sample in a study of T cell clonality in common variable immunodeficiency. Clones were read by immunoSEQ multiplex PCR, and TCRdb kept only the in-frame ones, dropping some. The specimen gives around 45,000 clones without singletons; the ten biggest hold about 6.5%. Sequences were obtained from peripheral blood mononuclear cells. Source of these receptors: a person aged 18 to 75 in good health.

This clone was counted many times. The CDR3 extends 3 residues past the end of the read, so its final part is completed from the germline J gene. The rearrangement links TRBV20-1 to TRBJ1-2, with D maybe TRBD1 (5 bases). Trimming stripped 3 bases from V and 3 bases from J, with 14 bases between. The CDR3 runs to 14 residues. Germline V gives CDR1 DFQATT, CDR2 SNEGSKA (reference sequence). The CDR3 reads CSASPPRGDYGYTF. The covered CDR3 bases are TGCAGTGCTAGTCCCCCGCGGGGGGACTATGGC.

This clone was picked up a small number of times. CDR3 DNA (partial): TGTGCCAGCTCACGGGACAGTCGAGGGGCTGGAAACACC. Encoded protein: CASSRDSRGAGNT. The whole CDR3 region reads CASSRDSRGAGNTIYF. The V gene is TRBV18, the J gene TRBJ1-3; 7 positions agree with TRBD1. The read is 3 residues too short to cover the CDR3 end, so that end is filled in from the germline J gene. The CDR3 length is 16 residues. Germline V gives CDR1 KGHSH, CDR2 LQKENI. Trimming cost V 4 bases and J 2 bases; bases outside gene matches: 8.

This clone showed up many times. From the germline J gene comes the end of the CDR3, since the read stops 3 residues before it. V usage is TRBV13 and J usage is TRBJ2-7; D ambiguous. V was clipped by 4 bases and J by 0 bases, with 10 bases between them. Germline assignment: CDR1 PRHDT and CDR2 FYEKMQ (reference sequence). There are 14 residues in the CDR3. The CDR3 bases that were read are TGTGCCAGCAGCTCCTTTCAGAGCTCCTACGAG. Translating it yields CASSSFQSSYE. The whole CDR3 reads CASSSFQSSYEQYF.

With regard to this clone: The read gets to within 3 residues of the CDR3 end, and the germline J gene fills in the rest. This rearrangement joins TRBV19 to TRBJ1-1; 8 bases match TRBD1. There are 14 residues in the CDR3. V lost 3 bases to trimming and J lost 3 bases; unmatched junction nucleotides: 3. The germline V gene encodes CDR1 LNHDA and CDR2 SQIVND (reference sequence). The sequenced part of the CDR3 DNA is TGTGCCAGTAGTATGGGACAGGTGGACACTGAA. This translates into CASSMGQVDTE. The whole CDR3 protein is CASSMGQVDTEAFF.

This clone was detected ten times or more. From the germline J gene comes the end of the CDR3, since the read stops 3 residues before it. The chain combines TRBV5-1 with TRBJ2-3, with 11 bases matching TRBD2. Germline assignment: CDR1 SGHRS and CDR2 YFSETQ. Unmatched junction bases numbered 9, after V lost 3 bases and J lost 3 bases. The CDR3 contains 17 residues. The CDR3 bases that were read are TGCGCCAGCAGCTCCCGGGTTAGCGGGGGGGTAACAGATACG. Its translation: CASSSRVSGGVTDT. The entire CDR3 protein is CASSSRVSGGVTDTQYF. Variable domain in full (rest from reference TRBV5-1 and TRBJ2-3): KAGVTQTPRYLIKTRGQQVTLSCSPISGHRSVSWYQQTPGQGLQFLFEYFSETQRNKGNFPGRFSGRQFSNSRSEMNVSTLELGDSALYLCASSSRVSGGVTDTQYFGPGTRLTVL.

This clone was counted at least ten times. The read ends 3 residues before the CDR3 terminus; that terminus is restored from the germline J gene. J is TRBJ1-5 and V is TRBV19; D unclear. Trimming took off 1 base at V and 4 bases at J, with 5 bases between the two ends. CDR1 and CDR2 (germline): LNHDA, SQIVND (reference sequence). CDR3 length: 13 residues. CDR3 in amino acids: CASSIARNQPQHF. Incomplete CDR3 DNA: TGTGCCAGTAGTATAGCGAGGAATCAGCCC.

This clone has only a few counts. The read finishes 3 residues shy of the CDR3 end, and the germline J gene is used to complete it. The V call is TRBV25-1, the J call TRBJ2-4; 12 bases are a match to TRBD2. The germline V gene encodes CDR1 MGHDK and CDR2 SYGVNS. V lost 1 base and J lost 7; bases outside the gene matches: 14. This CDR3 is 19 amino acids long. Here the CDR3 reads CASSEWPSASGGAVNIQYF. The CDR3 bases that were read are TGTGCCAGCAGTGAATGGCCGTCGGCTAGCGGGGGGGCCGTCAACATT.

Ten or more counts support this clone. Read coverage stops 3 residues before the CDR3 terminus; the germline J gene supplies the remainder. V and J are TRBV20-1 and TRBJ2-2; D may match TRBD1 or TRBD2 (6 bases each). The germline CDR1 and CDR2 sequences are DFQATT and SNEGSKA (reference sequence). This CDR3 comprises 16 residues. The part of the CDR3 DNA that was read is TGCAGTGCTAGAATGGGCAGGGGAGGAGGGGACGAAAAG. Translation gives CSARMGRGGGDEK. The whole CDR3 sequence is CSARMGRGGGDEKLFF.

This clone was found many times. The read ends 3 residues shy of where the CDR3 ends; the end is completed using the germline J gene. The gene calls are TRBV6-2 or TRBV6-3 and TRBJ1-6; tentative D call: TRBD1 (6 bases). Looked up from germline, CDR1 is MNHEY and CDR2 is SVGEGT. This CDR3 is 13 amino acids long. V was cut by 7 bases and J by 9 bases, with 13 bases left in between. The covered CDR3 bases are TGTGCCAGCAAAAACAGGGATCGTTCACCC. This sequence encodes CASKNRDRSP. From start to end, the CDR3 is CASKNRDRSPLHF.

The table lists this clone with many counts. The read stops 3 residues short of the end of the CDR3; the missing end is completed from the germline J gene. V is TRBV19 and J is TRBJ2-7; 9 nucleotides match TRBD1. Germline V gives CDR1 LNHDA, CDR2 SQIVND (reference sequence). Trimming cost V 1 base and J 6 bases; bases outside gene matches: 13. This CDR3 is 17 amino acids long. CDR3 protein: CASSIATGGSGTGEQYF. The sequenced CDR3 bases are TGTGCCAGTAGTATAGCGACAGGGGGATCAGGAACTGGCGAG.

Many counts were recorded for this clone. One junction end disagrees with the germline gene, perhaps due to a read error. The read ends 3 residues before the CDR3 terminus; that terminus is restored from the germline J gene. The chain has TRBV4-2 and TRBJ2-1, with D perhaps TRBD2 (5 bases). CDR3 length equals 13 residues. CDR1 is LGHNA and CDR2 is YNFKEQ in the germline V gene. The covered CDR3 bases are TGCGCCAGCAGCAGCGGACTCTACAATGAG. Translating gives CASSSGLYNE. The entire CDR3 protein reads CASSSGLYNEQFF.

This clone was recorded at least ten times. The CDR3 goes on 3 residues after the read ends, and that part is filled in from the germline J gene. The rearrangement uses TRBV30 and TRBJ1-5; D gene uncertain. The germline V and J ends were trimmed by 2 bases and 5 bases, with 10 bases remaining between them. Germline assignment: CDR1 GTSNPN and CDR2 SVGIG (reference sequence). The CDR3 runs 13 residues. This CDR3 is CAWSLSSDQPQHF. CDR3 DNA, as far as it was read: TGTGCCTGGAGTCTATCCTCCGATCAGCCC.

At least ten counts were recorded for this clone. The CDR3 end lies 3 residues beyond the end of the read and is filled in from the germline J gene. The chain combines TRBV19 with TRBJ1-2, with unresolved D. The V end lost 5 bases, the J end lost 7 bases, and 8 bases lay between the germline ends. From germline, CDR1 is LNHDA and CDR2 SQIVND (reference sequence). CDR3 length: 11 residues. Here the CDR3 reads CASSSGLGYTF. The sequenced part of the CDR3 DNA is TGTGCCAGTAGTTCTGGCCTTGGC.

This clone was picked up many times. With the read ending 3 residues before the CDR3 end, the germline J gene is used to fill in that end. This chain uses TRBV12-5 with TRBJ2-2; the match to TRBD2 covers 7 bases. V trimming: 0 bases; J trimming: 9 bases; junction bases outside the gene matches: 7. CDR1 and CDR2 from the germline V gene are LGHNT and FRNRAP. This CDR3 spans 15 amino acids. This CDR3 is CASGLVGGGIWELFF. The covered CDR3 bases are TGTGCTAGTGGTTTGGTGGGCGGGGGAATCTGGGAG. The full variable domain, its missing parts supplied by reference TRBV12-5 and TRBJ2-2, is DARVTQTPRHKVTEMGQEVTMRCQPILGHNTVFWYRQTMMQGLELLAYFRNRAPLDDSGMPKDRFSAEMPDATLATLKIQPSEPRDSAVYFCASGLVGGGIWELFFGEGSRLTVL.

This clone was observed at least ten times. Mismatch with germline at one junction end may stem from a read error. The CDR3 region is CASTPSSLGPETQYF. The covered CDR3 bases are TGTGCCAGCACCCCAAGTTCCCTGGGGCCAGAGACG. This rearrangement joins TRBV5-5 to TRBJ2-3, with TRBD1 as a possible D gene (5 bases). The read terminates 3 residues before the CDR3 end, so the remaining end is supplied by the germline J gene. Germline values: CDR1 SGHKS, CDR2 YYEKEE (reference sequence). This CDR3 has 15 amino acids.

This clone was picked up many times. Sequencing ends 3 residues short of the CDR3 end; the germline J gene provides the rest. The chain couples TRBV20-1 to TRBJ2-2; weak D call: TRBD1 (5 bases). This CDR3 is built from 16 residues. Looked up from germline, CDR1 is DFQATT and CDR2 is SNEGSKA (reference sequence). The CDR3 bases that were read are TGCAGTGCTAGAGAGATGTCTGGGGCAACTAATGAAAAG. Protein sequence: CSAREMSGATNEK. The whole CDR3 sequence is CSAREMSGATNEKLFF.

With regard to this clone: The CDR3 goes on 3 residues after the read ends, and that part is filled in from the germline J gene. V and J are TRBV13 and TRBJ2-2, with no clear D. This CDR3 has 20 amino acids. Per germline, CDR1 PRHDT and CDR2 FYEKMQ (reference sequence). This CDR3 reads CASSHLGTATLSSYNSPLFF. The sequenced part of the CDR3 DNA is TGTGCCAGCAGCCACCTGGGCACCGCCACTTTGAGCTCCTATAATTCACCG.

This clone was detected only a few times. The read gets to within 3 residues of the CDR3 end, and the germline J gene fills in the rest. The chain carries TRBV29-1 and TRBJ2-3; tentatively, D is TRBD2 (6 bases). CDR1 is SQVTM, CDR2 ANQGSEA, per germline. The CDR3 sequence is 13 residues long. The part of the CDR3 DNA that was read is TGCAGCGTTCGGGGGAACACCCAAGAGACG. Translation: CSVRGNTQET. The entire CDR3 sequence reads CSVRGNTQETQYF.

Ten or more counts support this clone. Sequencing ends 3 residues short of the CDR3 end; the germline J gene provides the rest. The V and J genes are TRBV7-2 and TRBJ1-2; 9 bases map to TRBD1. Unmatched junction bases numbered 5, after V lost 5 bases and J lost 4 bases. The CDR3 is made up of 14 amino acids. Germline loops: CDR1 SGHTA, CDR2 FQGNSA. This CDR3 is CASSPLTGGYGYTF. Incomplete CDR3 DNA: TGTGCCAGCAGCCCCCTGACAGGGGGCTATGGC. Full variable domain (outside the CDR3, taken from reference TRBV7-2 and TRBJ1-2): GAGVSQSPSNKVTEKGKDVELRCDPISGHTALYWYRQSLGQGLEFLIYFQGNSAPDKSGLPSDRFSAERTGGSVSTLTIQRTQQEDSAVYLCASSPLTGGYGYTFGSGTRLTVV.

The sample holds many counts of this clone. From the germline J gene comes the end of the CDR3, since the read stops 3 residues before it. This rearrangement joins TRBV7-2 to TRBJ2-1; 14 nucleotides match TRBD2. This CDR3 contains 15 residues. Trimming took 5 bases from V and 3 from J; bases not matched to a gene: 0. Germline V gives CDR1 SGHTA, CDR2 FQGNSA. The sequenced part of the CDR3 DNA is TGTGCCAGCAGCGGGACTAGCGGGGGCTACAATGAG. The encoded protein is CASSGTSGGYNE. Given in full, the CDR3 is CASSGTSGGYNEQFF.